The rows below give T cell receptor beta chains drawn from one sample of a study of vaccination and CD4 T cells after COVID-19. One entry per CDR3 protein, called by TCRdb with MiXCR from the PCR reads. The data hold 9,500 to 15,000 distinct CDR3 sequences, with 40% to 60% observed a single time. No antigen has been identified for these receptors. The sample taken for sequencing was CD4+ T cells from blood, cultured in vitro. These receptors were taken from a human donor who had recovered from COVID-19. The CDR3 runs from the conserved cysteine through the conserved F or W. Fields, in order: D gene, J gene, V gene, clone size, CDR3 DNA, CDR3 protein. The D gene is left open where the match is weak. Clone sizes are given selectively: once, few, many, or a class where the clone is expanded.

d_call: -
j_call: TRBJ2-7
v_call: TRBV7-2
clone_size: -
cdr3_nt: TGTGCCAGCAGCTTAGGCGTCGGGGTAGGGGGATACGAGCAGTACTTC
cdr3_aa: CASSLGVGVGGYEQYF

d_call: TRBD1
j_call: TRBJ2-2
v_call: TRBV28
clone_size: -
cdr3_nt: TGTGCCAGCAGCCCAGGGGGTAGCACCGGGGAGCTGTTTTTT
cdr3_aa: CASSPGGSTGELFF

d_call: -
j_call: TRBJ2-1
v_call: TRBV5-1
clone_size: -
cdr3_nt: TGCGCCAGCAGCTCCACCGGCGAGAATGAGCAGTTCTTC
cdr3_aa: CASSSTGENEQFF

d_call: TRBD1
j_call: TRBJ2-2
v_call: TRBV20-1
clone_size: -
cdr3_nt: TGCAGTGCTAGCAACAGGGGAAACACCGGGGAGCTGTTTTTT
cdr3_aa: CSASNRGNTGELFF

d_call: -
j_call: TRBJ1-3
v_call: TRBV30
clone_size: few
cdr3_nt: TGTGCCTGGAGTGTCGACGGGGGGTTCGGCACCATATATTTT
cdr3_aa: CAWSVDGGFGTIYF

d_call: TRBD1
j_call: TRBJ1-5
v_call: TRBV7-2
clone_size: few
cdr3_nt: TGTGCCAGCAGCCCCCGACAGGGGGCAGGGCCCCAGCATTTT
cdr3_aa: CASSPRQGAGPQHF

d_call: -
j_call: TRBJ1-1
v_call: TRBV11-1
clone_size: -
cdr3_nt: TGTGCCAGCAGCCCAGGCCGCGCGGTCACTGAAGCTTTCTTT
cdr3_aa: CASSPGRAVTEAFF

d_call: -
j_call: TRBJ1-5
v_call: TRBV2
clone_size: -
cdr3_nt: TGTGCCAGCAGGCCCGGCAGGGTCTGGCAGCCCCAGCATTTT
cdr3_aa: CASRPGRVWQPQHF

d_call: TRBD1
j_call: TRBJ2-2
v_call: TRBV6-2/TRBV6-3
clone_size: -
cdr3_nt: TGTGCCAGCAGTACCCTTCGGACAGGGTCAGGTACCGGGGAGCTGTTTTTT
cdr3_aa: CASSTLRTGSGTGELFF

d_call: TRBD1
j_call: TRBJ1-6
v_call: TRBV12-3/TRBV12-4
clone_size: few
cdr3_nt: TGTGCCAGCAGTACCGGGACAGGGAATTCACCCCTCCACTTT
cdr3_aa: CASSTGTGNSPLHF